This T cell receptor (beta chain) was sequenced in a study of Graves' ophthalmopathy and Graves' hyperthyroidism. Study-level information: Before any treatment was given, at initial diagnosis, peripheral blood was collected.

A word on this clonotype: The antigen is unknown. Compared with germline, one end of the junction differs, possibly owing to a read error.

Pregnancy or lactation, uncontrolled infections and other autoimmune diseases were grounds for excluding patients. The authors diagnosed from clinical symptoms, serum thyroxine, TRAb, thyroid ultrasound and orbital computed tomography. RNA transcripts were the source from which TCR beta CDR3 regions were amplified. The authors performed first-round RT-PCR with HTBI primers and then a second-round multiplex PCR. TCRdb processed the multiplex PCR reads anew with MiXCR; each CDR3 protein has one entry. Of 500,000 to 800,000 distinct CDR3 sequences in the sample, about two fifths were seen once. Study-wide points: The majority of expanded thyroid clonotypes above 0.001 frequency also occurred in blood.

The length of the CDR3 is 13 residues. Germline V gene data show CDR1 as SQVTM and CDR2 as ANQGSEA. The receptor's source is an adult man with Graves' ophthalmopathy. Specimen: peripheral blood. This chain links TRBV29-1 with TRBJ2-7; 9 bases agree with TRBD1. The CDR3 nucleotides are TGCAGCGTTACATCGGACAGGGGATACGAGCAGCACTTC. Translated: CSVTSDRGYEQHF.